This T cell receptor beta chain was sequenced for a study of T cells in Graves' hyperthyroidism and ophthalmopathy. Study results and limitations: Blood also carried most thyroid clonotypes expanded above 0.001.

This clonotype was seen many times. Its antigen is still unknown. Amplification yielded TCR beta CDR3 regions, with RNA transcripts as the source. TCR CDR3 regions were first amplified by RT-PCR with HTBI primers. TCRdb processed the multiplex PCR reads anew with MiXCR; each CDR3 protein has one entry. The profile covers some 500,000 distinct CDR3 sequences, with around an eighth appearing a single time and less than 20% taken by the ten largest. Hyperthyroidism was newly diagnosed in patients aged 18 to 65 (duration under 2 months). Not enrolled were patients with uncontrolled infection, other autoimmune disease, pregnancy or lactation. PBMCs were sourced from less than 12 ml fresh peripheral blood. Input material: blood. This receptor was obtained from a young woman with Graves' hyperthyroidism.

The CDR3 reads CASSEREGYNSPLHF. CDR3 in DNA: TGTGCCAGCAGTGAACGGGAGGGGTATAATTCACCCCTCCACTTT. The V call is TRBV2, the J call TRBJ1-6, with D perhaps TRBD1 (5 bases). The V end lost 2 bases, the J end lost 4 bases, and 9 bases lay between the germline ends. This CDR3 has 15 amino acids. Germline values: CDR1 SNHLY, CDR2 FYNNEI. The full variable domain, in which reference TRBV2 and TRBJ1-6 provide the parts outside the CDR3, is EPEVTQTPSHQVTQMGQEVILRCVPISNHLYFYWYRQILGQKVEFLVSFYNNEISEKSEIFDDQFSVERPDGSNFTLKIRSTKLEDSAMYFCASSEREGYNSPLHFGNGTRLTVT.